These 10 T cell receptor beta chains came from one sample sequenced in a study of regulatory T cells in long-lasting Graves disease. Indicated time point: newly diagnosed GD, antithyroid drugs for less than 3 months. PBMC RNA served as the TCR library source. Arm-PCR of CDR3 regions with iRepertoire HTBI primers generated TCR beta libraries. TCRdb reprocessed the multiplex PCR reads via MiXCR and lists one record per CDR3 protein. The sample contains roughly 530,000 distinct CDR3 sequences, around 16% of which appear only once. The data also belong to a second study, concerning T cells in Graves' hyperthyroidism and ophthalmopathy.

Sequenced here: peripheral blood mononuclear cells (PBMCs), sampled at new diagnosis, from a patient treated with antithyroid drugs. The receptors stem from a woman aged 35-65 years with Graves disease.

The CDR3 spells CASSWARGGTEAFF. The DNA of the CDR3 is TGTGCCAGCAGCTGGGCCAGAGGAGGGACTGAAGCTTTCTTT. The chain uses TRBV2 and TRBJ1-1; D unclear. Germline loops: CDR1 SNHLY, CDR2 FYNNEI. The CDR3 sequence is 14 residues long. Trimming took 6 bases from V and 5 from J, leaving 16 bases between them.

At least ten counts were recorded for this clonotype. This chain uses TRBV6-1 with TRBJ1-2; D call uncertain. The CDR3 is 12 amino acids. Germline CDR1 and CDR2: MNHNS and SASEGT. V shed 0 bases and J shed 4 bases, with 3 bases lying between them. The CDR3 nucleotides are TGTGCCAGCAGTGAAGCTGGCTATGGCTACACCTTC. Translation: CASSEAGYGYTF.

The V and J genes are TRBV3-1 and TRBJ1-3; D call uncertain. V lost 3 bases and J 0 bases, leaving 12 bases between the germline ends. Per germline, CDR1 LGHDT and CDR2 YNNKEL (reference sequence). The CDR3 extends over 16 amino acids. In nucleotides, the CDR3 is TGTGCCAGCAGCCAGACCGGACCTTCCTCTGGAAACACCATATATTTT. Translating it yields CASSQTGPSSGNTIYF.

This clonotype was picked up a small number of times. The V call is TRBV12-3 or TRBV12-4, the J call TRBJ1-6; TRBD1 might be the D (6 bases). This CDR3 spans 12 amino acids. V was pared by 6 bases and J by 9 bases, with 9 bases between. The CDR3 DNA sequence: TGTGCCAGCAGAGGGGGAGGTTCACCCCTCCACTTT. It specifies CASRGGGSPLHF.

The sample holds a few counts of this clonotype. This CDR3 reads CASSVGAGNQPQHF. In DNA form, the CDR3 reads TGTGCCAGTAGTGTAGGGGCAGGCAATCAGCCCCAGCATTTT. The rearrangement uses TRBV19 and TRBJ1-5; weak D call: TRBD1 (5 bases). The germline V gene has CDR1 LNHDA and CDR2 SQIVND (reference sequence). Trimming removed 5 bases from V and 2 bases from J, with 10 bases in between. The length of the CDR3 is 14 residues. Variable domain in full (rest from reference TRBV19 and TRBJ1-5): DGGITQSPKYLFRKEGQNVTLSCEQNLNHDAMYWYRQDPGQGLRLIYYSQIVNDFQKGDIAEGYSVSREKKESFPLTVTSAQKNPTAFYLCASSVGAGNQPQHFGDGTRLSIL.

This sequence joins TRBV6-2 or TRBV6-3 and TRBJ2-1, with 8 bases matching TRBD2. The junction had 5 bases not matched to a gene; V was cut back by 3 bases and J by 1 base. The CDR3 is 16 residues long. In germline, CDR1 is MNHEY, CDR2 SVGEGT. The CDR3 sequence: CASSYSGGGSYNEQFF. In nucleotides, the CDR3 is TGTGCCAGCAGTTATTCCGGGGGGGGGTCCTACAATGAGCAGTTCTTC.

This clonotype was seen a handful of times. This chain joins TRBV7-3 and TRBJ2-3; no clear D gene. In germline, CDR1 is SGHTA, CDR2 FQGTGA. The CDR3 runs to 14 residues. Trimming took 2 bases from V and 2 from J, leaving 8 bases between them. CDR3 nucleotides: TGTGCCAGCAGCTTACCGGACGCCACAGATACGCAGTATTTT. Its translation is CASSLPDATDTQYF.

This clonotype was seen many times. The CDR3 region has the DNA TGTGCCAGCAGCCAAACCCCTCTCCTCGGGTACACCTTC. Its translation: CASSQTPLLGYTF. The chain recombines TRBV3-1 with TRBJ1-2; D is undetermined. CDR1 LGHDT and CDR2 YNNKEL come from the germline V gene (reference sequence). Trimming took off 2 bases at V and 11 bases at J, with 15 bases between the two ends. The length of the CDR3 is 13 residues.

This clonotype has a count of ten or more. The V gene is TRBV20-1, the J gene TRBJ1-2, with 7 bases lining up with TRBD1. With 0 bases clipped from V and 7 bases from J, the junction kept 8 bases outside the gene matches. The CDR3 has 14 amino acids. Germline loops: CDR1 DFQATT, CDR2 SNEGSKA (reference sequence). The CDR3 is CSAREQGHLFGYTF. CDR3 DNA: TGCAGTGCTAGAGAACAGGGGCACTTGTTTGGCTACACCTTC.

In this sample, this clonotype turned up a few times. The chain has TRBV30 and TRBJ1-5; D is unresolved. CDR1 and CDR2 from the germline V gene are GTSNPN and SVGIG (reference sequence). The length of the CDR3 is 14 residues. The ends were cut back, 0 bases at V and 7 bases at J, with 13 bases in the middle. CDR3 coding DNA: TGTGCCTGGAGTGTGGGCAGTAACGAGCAGCCCCAGCATTTT. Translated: CAWSVGSNEQPQHF.